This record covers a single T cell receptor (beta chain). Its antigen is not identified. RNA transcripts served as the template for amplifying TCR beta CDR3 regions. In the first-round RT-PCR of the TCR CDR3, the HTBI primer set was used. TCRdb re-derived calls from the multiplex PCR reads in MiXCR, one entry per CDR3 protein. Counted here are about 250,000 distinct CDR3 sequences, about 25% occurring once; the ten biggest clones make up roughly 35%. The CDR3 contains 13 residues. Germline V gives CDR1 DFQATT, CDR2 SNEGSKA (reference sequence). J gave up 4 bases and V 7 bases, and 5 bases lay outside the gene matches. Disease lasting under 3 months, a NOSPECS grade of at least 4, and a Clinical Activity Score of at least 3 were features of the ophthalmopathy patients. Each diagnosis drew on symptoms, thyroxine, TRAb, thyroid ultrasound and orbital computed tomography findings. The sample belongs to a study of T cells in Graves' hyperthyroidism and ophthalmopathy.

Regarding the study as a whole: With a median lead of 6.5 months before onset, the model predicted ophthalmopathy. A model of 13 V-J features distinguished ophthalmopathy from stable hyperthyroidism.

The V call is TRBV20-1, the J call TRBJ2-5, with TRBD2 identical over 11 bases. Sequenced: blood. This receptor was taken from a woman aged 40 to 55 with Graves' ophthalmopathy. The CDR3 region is CSVVAGGIETQYF. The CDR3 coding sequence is TGCAGTGTTGTAGCGGGAGGGATAGAGACCCAGTACTTC.